This T cell receptor (beta chain) was captured by sequencing in a study of blood T cell repertoires in COVID-19. Study as a whole: Both acute and convalescent COVID-19 samples were obtained from the United States, Italy and Spain.

Cohorts were based on clinical histories the participants reported. Original analysis: Scientists estimated how many nucleated cells there were by amplifying reference gene primers. The protocol was immunoSEQ multiplex PCR, while the TCRdb copy is restricted to in-frame clones and leaves out a portion. From that table come the V and J calls and clone size; the DNA was used to work out D and trimming. In the table there are about 180,000 clones, around 86% of which are singletons. The CDR3 has 16 residues. V gave up 2 bases and J gave up 6 bases; unmatched junction bases: 12. The germline V gene encodes CDR1 SQVTM and CDR2 ANQGSEA. This clone came up once.

This clonotype originated in a woman between 25 and 40 years old who had recovered from COVID-19. This chain uses TRBV29-1 with TRBJ2-4; TRBD1 matches 8 bases. The material sequenced was PBMCs or T cells enriched from blood (not recorded which). CDR3 loop: CSVEFPGQEPRNIQYF. CDR3 DNA: TGCAGCGTTGAATTCCCGGGACAGGAGCCCAGAAACATTCAGTACTTC.